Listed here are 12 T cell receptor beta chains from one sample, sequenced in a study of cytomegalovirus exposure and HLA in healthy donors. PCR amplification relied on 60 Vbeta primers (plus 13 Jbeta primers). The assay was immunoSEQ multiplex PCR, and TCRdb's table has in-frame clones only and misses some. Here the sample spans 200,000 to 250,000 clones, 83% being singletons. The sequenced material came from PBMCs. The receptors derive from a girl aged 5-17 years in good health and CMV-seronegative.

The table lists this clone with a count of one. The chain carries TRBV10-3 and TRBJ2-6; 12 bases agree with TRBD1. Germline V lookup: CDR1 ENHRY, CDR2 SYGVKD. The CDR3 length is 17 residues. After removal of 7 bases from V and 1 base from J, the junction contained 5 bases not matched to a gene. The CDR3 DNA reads TGTGCCATCACCCCGGGACAGGGGGCATCTGGGGCCAACGTCCTGACTTTC. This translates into CAITPGQGASGANVLTF.

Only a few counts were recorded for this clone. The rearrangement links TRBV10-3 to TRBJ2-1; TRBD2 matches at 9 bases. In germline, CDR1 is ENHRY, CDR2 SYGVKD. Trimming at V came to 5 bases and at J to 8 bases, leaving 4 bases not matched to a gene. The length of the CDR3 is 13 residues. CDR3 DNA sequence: TGTGCCATCAGTTGGACTAGCGTCGATGAGCAGTTCTTC. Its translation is CAISWTSVDEQFF.

DNA for the CDR3: TGTGCCAGCAGCCAGGACAGACTTAGCACAGATACGCAGTATTTT. Its translation: CASSQDRLSTDTQYF. The V call is TRBV11-1, the J call TRBJ2-3; the D gene is possibly TRBD1 (6 bases). V was clipped by 5 bases and J by 0 bases, with 12 bases between them. Germline-derived CDR1 and CDR2 are SGHAT and FQDESV (reference sequence). The CDR3 is made up of 15 amino acids. Full variable domain (missing parts from reference TRBV11-1 and TRBJ2-3): EAEVAQSPRYKITEKSQAVAFWCDPISGHATLYWYRQILGQGPELLVQFQDESVVDDSQLPKDRFSAERLKGVDSTLKIQPAELGDSAMYLCASSQDRLSTDTQYFGPGTRLTVL.

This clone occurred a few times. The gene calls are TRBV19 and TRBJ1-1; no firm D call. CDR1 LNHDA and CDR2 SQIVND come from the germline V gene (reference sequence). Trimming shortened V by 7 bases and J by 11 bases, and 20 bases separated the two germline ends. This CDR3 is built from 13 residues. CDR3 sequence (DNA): TGTGCCAGTAACGCCGGGAACCAAGGAGAGGCTTTCTTT. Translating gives CASNAGNQGEAFF.

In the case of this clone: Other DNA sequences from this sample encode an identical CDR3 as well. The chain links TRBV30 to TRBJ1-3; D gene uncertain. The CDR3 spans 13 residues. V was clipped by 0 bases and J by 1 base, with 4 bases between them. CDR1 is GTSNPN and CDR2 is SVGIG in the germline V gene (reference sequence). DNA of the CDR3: TGTGCCTGGAGTGTCTTATCTGGAAACACCATATATTTT. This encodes CAWSVLSGNTIYF.

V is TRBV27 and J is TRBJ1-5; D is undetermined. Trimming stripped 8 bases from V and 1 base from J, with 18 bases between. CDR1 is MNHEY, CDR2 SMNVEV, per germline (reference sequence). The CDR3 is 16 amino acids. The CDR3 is CASGRRAGTSNQPQHF. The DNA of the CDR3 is TGTGCCAGCGGGAGGAGGGCTGGTACGAGCAATCAGCCCCAGCATTTT.

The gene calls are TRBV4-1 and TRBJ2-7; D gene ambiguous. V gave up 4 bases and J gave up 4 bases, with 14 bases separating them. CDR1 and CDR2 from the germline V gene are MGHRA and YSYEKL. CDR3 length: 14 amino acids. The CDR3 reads CASSPSNTVYEQYF. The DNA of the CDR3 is TGCGCCAGCAGCCCGAGCAATACCGTGTACGAGCAGTACTTC.

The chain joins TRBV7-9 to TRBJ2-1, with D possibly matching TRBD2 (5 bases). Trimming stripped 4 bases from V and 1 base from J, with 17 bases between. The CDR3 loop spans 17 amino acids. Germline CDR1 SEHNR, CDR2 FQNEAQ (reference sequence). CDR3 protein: CASSSLQSGESYNEQFF. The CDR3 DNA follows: TGTGCCAGCAGCTCACTCCAGTCCGGGGAGTCCTACAATGAGCAGTTCTTC.

CDR3 sequence: CASSLQGRRYNSPLHF. The CDR3 DNA follows: TGTGCCAGCAGTTTACAGGGTCGGCGGTATAATTCACCCCTCCACTTT. The rearrangement links TRBV28 to TRBJ1-6, with D perhaps matching TRBD1 (5 bases). V dropped 2 bases and J dropped 4 bases, with 12 bases sitting between them. The CDR3 length is 16 residues. Germline CDR1 MDHEN, CDR2 SYDVKM. Using reference TRBV28 and TRBJ1-6 for the parts outside the CDR3, the full variable domain is DVKVTQSSRYLVKRTGEKVFLECVQDMDHENMFWYRQDPGLGLRLIYFSYDVKMKEKGDIPEGYSVSREKKERFSLILESASTNQTSMYLCASSLQGRRYNSPLHFGNGTRLTVT.

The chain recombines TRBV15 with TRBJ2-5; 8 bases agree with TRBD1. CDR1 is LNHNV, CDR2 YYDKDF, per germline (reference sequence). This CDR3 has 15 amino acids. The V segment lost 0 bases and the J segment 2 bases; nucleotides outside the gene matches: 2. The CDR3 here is CATSRDRTGQETQYF. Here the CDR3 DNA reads TGTGCCACCAGCAGAGACCGGACAGGGCAAGAGACCCAGTACTTC. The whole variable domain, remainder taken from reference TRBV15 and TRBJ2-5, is DAMVIQNPRYQVTQFGKPVTLSCSQTLNHNVMYWYQQKSSQAPKLLFHYYDKDFNNEADTPDNFQSRRPNTSFCFLDIRSPGLGDTAMYLCATSRDRTGQETQYFGPGTRLLVL.

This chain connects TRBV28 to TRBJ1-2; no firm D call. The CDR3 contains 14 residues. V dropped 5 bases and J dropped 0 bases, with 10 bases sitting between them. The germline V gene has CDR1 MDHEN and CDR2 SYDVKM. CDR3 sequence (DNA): TGTGCCAGCAGTACAACCTTACCTAACTATGGCTACACCTTC. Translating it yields CASSTTLPNYGYTF.

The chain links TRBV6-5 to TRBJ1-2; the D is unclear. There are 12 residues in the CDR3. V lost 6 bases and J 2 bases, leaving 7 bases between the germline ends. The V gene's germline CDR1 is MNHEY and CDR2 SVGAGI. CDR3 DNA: TGTGCCAGCAGGGGAGTGAACTATGGCTACACCTTC. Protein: CASRGVNYGYTF.